One and the same sample provided the 24 T cell receptor beta chains below, sequenced in a study of T cell repertoires in cytomegalovirus infection. TCRdb re-analysed the reads in MiXCR, keeping a single row per CDR3 protein. This table has nearly 450,000 distinct CDR3 sequences, under 40% appearing once. Sequenced: PBMCs. Receptors were obtained from a human donor in good health (CMV status not recorded). Some clones in this sample may be carry-over from other donors' samples.

Note on this clonotype: It may be a read error: a sequence one base away is much more abundant. The chain couples TRBV6-8 to TRBJ1-5; 8 bases fit TRBD1. V was pared by 5 bases and J by 4 bases, with 7 bases of the junction left unmatched. The CDR3 runs to 15 residues. Germline CDR1 reads MNHGY; CDR2 reads SAAAGT. The CDR3 sequence is CASSGQGSRNQPQHF. DNA for the CDR3: TGTGCCAGCAGTGGACAGGGTTCAAGGAATCAGCCCCAGCATTTT.

Many counts were recorded for this clonotype. The chain employs TRBV7-2 and TRBJ2-2; the D is unclear. The CDR3 is 13 amino acids. CDR1 SGHTA and CDR2 FQGNSA come from the germline V gene. Trimming left V 5 bases short and J 4 bases short, with 8 bases between. The DNA for the CDR3 is TGTGCCAGCAGCCAAACGGTCACCGGGGAGCTGTTTTTT. This encodes CASSQTVTGELFF. Using reference TRBV7-2 and TRBJ2-2 for the parts outside the CDR3, the full variable domain is GAGVSQSPSNKVTEKGKDVELRCDPISGHTALYWYRQSLGQGLEFLIYFQGNSAPDKSGLPSDRFSAERTGGSVSTLTIQRTQQEDSAVYLCASSQTVTGELFFGEGSRLTVL.

The CDR3 loop is CATKPGINQPQHF. DNA of the CDR3: TGTGCCACAAAACCAGGTATCAATCAGCCCCAGCATTTT. The genes are TRBV24-1 and TRBJ1-5; D is ambiguous. Trimming left V 10 bases short and J 3 bases short, with 12 bases between. CDR1 is KGHDR and CDR2 is SFDVKD in the germline V gene. The length of the CDR3 is 13 residues.

This clonotype was found many times. The chain uses TRBV7-2 and TRBJ2-7, with 7 positions matching TRBD1. V dropped 7 bases and J dropped 4; count of bases not matched to a gene: 13. The CDR3 is 15 amino acids. Looked up from germline, CDR1 is SGHTA and CDR2 is FQGNSA. CDR3 sequence reads: CASTTSPGTAYEQYF. CDR3 DNA: TGTGCCAGCACCACCTCACCGGGGACAGCTTACGAGCAGTACTTC.

The CDR3 sequence is CASSLARQANAYEQYF. The CDR3 region has the DNA TGTGCCAGCAGCTTAGCTCGACAGGCAAACGCCTACGAGCAGTACTTC. The chain joins TRBV7-2 to TRBJ2-7; possibly TRBD1 for D (6 bases). Germline CDR1 and CDR2: SGHTA and FQGNSA. The V end lost 0 bases, the J end lost 2 bases, and 14 bases lay between the germline ends. CDR3 length: 16 residues.

This clonotype was recorded many times. In DNA, the CDR3 is TGTGCCAGCAGCGAACTAGCGGGGGGGTTCTACAATGAGCAGTTCTTC. Amino acid sequence: CASSELAGGFYNEQFF. This chain uses TRBV7-2 with TRBJ2-1; 13 nucleotides line up with TRBD2. Germline V gene data show CDR1 as SGHTA and CDR2 as FQGNSA. V gave up 5 bases and J gave up 3 bases; unmatched junction bases: 4. CDR3 size: 16 residues.

This clonotype has just one count. V usage is TRBV5-3 and J usage is TRBJ2-3; 13 bases line up with TRBD2. TRBV5-3 is recorded as an ORF, its role being uncertain. CDR3 length: 16 amino acids. V lost 8 bases to trimming and J lost 3 bases; unmatched junction nucleotides: 9. CDR3 protein: CASRSGTSGITDTQYF. The CDR3 coding sequence is TGTGCCAGCAGATCCGGGACTAGCGGGATTACAGATACGCAGTATTTT.

This clonotype was picked up many times. Compared with germline, one end of the junction differs, possibly owing to a read error. CDR3 sequence: CASSLAGGTSTDTQYF. In nucleotides, the CDR3 is TGTGCCAGCAGCCTAGCGGGGGGGACTAGCACAGATACGCAGTATTTT. V gene TRBV7-2 combines with J gene TRBJ2-3, with TRBD2 matching 12 bases. CDR1 SGHTA and CDR2 FQGNSA come from the germline V gene. The CDR3 is 16 amino acids.

The V and J genes are TRBV6-6 and TRBJ2-7; D perhaps matches TRBD1 (6 bases). The CDR3 contains 15 residues. Per the germline V gene, CDR1 is MNHNY and CDR2 is SVGAGI (reference sequence). The V end lost 2 bases, the J end lost 5 bases, and 16 bases lay between the germline ends. The CDR3 reads CASSYQGSVINEQYF. The CDR3 DNA reads as TGTGCCAGCAGTTACCAGGGGAGCGTTATTAACGAGCAGTACTTC.

This clonotype was counted ten times or more. The genes are TRBV7-2 and TRBJ2-3; the D is unclear. The CDR3 is made up of 14 amino acids. V lost 7 bases to trimming and J lost 6 bases, with 17 bases between them. Per the germline V gene, CDR1 is SGHTA and CDR2 is FQGNSA. The CDR3 region has the DNA TGTGCCAGCATGGCGTCTAGGGCCGCGGATACGCAGTATTTT. This encodes CASMASRAADTQYF.

This clonotype was seen more than once but under ten times. The CDR3 DNA reads as TGTGCCAGCAGCTTGAGCAGTGCGTCTGGAAACACCATATATTTT. This gives the protein CASSLSSASGNTIYF. V and J are TRBV11-2 and TRBJ1-3; D remains ambiguous. Per the germline V gene, CDR1 is SGHAT and CDR2 is FQNNGV. V was shortened by 3 bases and J by 1 base, with 10 bases between the two germline ends. This CDR3 region has 15 residues.

The gene calls are TRBV4-1 and TRBJ2-4; D might be TRBD1 (6 bases). The CDR3 has 17 residues. V shed 4 bases and J shed 0 bases, with 16 bases lying between them. CDR1 and CDR2 from the germline V gene are MGHRA and YSYEKL. The CDR3 region has the DNA TGCGCCAGCAGCCTAAACGGACAGCTTCTAGCCAAAAACATTCAGTACTTC. It is translated as CASSLNGQLLAKNIQYF.

This clonotype turned up a few times. The V and J genes are TRBV6-5 and TRBJ2-5, with TRBD2 matching over 7 bases. CDR3 length: 14 residues. Germline V CDR1 and CDR2: MNHEY, SVGAGI. V lost 0 bases, J lost 7 bases, and 5 bases stayed unmatched. CDR3 residues: CASSYSGPGGTQYF. CDR3 bases: TGTGCCAGCAGTTACTCGGGTCCGGGAGGGACCCAGTACTTC.

There are many counts of this clonotype. This chain connects TRBV7-6 to TRBJ2-1; 15 bases fit TRBD2. Looked up from germline, CDR1 is SGHVS and CDR2 is FNYEAQ. V was pared by 4 bases and J by 8 bases, with 6 bases of the junction left unmatched. This CDR3 has 16 residues. Here the CDR3 DNA reads TGTGCCAGCAGCTCAGGACTAGCGGGGGGGCTGTATGAGCAGTTCTTC. This translates into CASSSGLAGGLYEQFF.

This clonotype was detected a few times. The chain combines TRBV2 with TRBJ2-3, with D maybe TRBD1 (6 bases). V lost 6 bases and J 2 bases, leaving 18 bases between the germline ends. Germline V gene sequence: CDR1 SNHLY, CDR2 FYNNEI. The CDR3 covers 16 residues. CDR3 amino acids: CASRTLPDSYTDTQYF. As DNA, the CDR3 is TGTGCCAGCAGGACCCTACCGGACAGTTACACAGATACGCAGTATTTT.

The J gene is TRBJ2-3, the V gene TRBV20-1, with 11 nucleotides matching TRBD2. The CDR3 runs to 16 residues. V lost 5 bases to trimming and J lost 1 base; unmatched junction nucleotides: 8. In germline, CDR1 is DFQATT, CDR2 SNEGSKA (reference sequence). CDR3 DNA: TGCAGTGCTGGGGACCCTAGCGGGGGGCGCACAGATACGCAGTATTTT. Encoded protein: CSAGDPSGGRTDTQYF.

On this clonotype itself: A much larger clone lies one base from this, so it may be a read error. The chain has TRBV7-2 and TRBJ2-1, with 8 bases aligning to TRBD1. Germline V gene lookup returns CDR1 SGHTA and CDR2 FQGNSA. Trimming took 4 bases from V and 9 from J; bases not matched to a gene: 11. The CDR3 runs to 15 residues. The CDR3 sequence: CASSSWDRRNGEQFF. The DNA of the CDR3 is TGTGCCAGCAGCTCCTGGGACAGGCGCAACGGTGAGCAGTTCTTC.

This chain connects TRBV5-1 to TRBJ2-7; 11 bases agree with TRBD2. In germline, CDR1 is SGHRS, CDR2 YFSETQ. Trimming cost V 3 bases and J 3 bases; bases outside gene matches: 8. This CDR3 is built from 16 residues. The CDR3 region is CASSWGGLAEIYEQYF. For the CDR3, the DNA is TGCGCCAGCAGCTGGGGGGGACTAGCGGAAATCTACGAGCAGTACTTC. Together with reference TRBV5-1 and TRBJ2-7, the CDR3 gives the full variable domain: KAGVTQTPRYLIKTRGQQVTLSCSPISGHRSVSWYQQTPGQGLQFLFEYFSETQRNKGNFPGRFSGRQFSNSRSEMNVSTLELGDSALYLCASSWGGLAEIYEQYFGPGTRLTVT.

V gene TRBV5-5 combines with J gene TRBJ2-1; TRBD1 might be the D (6 bases). V lost 7 bases, J lost 9 bases, and 17 bases lay in between. This CDR3 comprises 13 residues. Germline V gene sequence: CDR1 SGHKS, CDR2 YYEKEE (reference sequence). For the CDR3, the DNA is TGTGCCAGCGCTTTAGGGGGAGTCGGTGAGCAGTTCTTC. Protein: CASALGGVGEQFF.

The V and J genes are TRBV19 and TRBJ2-7; D is ambiguous. V was clipped by 7 bases and J by 5 bases, with 9 bases between them. CDR1 and CDR2 (germline): LNHDA, SQIVND (reference sequence). This CDR3 spans 11 amino acids. The CDR3, as DNA: TGTGCCAGTACTTCCGGAAACGAGCAGTACTTC. Protein: CASTSGNEQYF.

This clonotype was detected many times. The chain links TRBV28 to TRBJ1-5; D uncertain. Trimming took 3 bases from V and 3 from J, leaving 9 bases between them. The V gene's germline CDR1 is MDHEN and CDR2 SYDVKM. The CDR3 totals 14 residues. The CDR3 here is CASSLGPNNQPQHF. CDR3 nucleotide sequence: TGTGCCAGCAGTTTGGGCCCAAACAATCAGCCCCAGCATTTT. Together with reference TRBV28 and TRBJ1-5, the CDR3 gives the full variable domain: DVKVTQSSRYLVKRTGEKVFLECVQDMDHENMFWYRQDPGLGLRLIYFSYDVKMKEKGDIPEGYSVSREKKERFSLILESASTNQTSMYLCASSLGPNNQPQHFGDGTRLSIL.

V usage is TRBV28 and J usage is TRBJ2-4; D may be TRBD1 (5 bases). Germline V CDR1 and CDR2: MDHEN, SYDVKM. The CDR3 is made up of 16 amino acids. V dropped 6 bases and J dropped 0 bases, with 15 bases sitting between them. The CDR3 is CASRGTGLLAKNIQYF. CDR3 coding DNA: TGTGCCAGCAGAGGAACAGGCCTACTAGCCAAAAACATTCAGTACTTC.

This chain uses TRBV12-3 or TRBV12-4 with TRBJ2-1; no reliable D call. The CDR3 has 15 residues. With 8 bases removed from V and 0 bases from J, the gap between germline ends came to 14 bases. CDR3 in DNA: TGTGCCAGCCGACGGACGGTCAGCTCCTACAATGAGCAGTTCTTC. Amino acid sequence: CASRRTVSSYNEQFF.

The V and J genes are TRBV4-2 and TRBJ1-3; D may be TRBD1 (5 bases). Trimming took off 1 base at V and 0 bases at J, with 7 bases between the two ends. The CDR3 is made up of 15 amino acids. Germline V gene lookup returns CDR1 LGHNA and CDR2 YNFKEQ. CDR3 coding DNA: TGTGCCAGCAGCCAAGGGGGCTTCTCTGGAAACACCATATATTTT. This translates into CASSQGGFSGNTIYF.